The 14 T cell receptor beta chains reported below all come from one sample, sequenced in a study of early T cells in non-severe SARS-CoV-2 infection. TCRdb itself ran the 5' RACE reads through MiXCR, one entry per CDR3 protein. The repertoire includes about 30,000 distinct CDR3 sequences, 5% to 5.5% of them detected once, and 3.5% sits in the top ten. Sequences were obtained from whole blood. Every receptor here comes from an adult who was a healthcare worker with PCR-confirmed SARS-CoV-2 infection or an uninfected control (not recorded which).

This clonotype has only a few counts. In DNA, the CDR3 is TGTGCCAGCAGTTACCAAGGTTACACTGAAGCTTTCTTT. Its translation is CASSYQGYTEAFF. The chain carries TRBV6-5 and TRBJ1-1; D unresolved. Trimming pared 2 bases from V and 3 bases from J, leaving 7 bases between. The CDR3 contains 13 residues. The germline V gene has CDR1 MNHEY and CDR2 SVGAGI.

This clonotype has only a few counts. This sequence joins TRBV7-9 and TRBJ1-1; TRBD1 agrees at 7 bases. Germline V gene data show CDR1 as SEHNR and CDR2 as FQNEAQ (reference sequence). The CDR3 has 14 amino acids. Germline trimming cut 5 bases from V and 0 bases from J; bases unmatched to any gene: 3. The CDR3 DNA sequence: TGTGCCAGCAGCCCAGGGGGTCTGAACACTGAAGCTTTCTTT. It codes for CASSPGGLNTEAFF.

This clonotype was recorded at least ten times. The chain links TRBV12-5 to TRBJ2-3; the D gene is possibly TRBD1 (5 bases). Germline loops: CDR1 LGHNT, CDR2 FRNRAP. CDR3 length: 18 amino acids. V was trimmed by 0 bases and J by 2 bases, leaving 18 bases between them. The CDR3 loop reads CASGLVQDGDWTTDTQYF. CDR3 DNA sequence: TGTGCTAGTGGTTTGGTACAGGATGGGGATTGGACCACAGATACGCAGTATTTT.

This clonotype was detected many times. CDR3 sequence: CASGRDRDQETQYF. For the CDR3, the DNA is TGTGCCAGCGGCCGGGACAGAGATCAAGAGACCCAGTACTTC. The genes are TRBV3-1 and TRBJ2-5; 7 nucleotides match TRBD1. The CDR3 extends over 14 amino acids. Trimming at V came to 8 bases and at J to 2 bases, leaving 8 bases not matched to a gene. The germline gives CDR1 LGHDT, CDR2 YNNKEL (reference sequence).

With respect to this clonotype: This could be a read error, since a much larger clone is one nucleotide away. V and J are TRBV6-6 and TRBJ2-2; TRBD1 matches 9 bases. The CDR3 runs 16 residues. Germline assignment: CDR1 MNHNY and CDR2 SVGAGI (reference sequence). CDR3 protein: CASEGQGIPNTRELFF. Here the CDR3 DNA reads TGTGCCAGCGAGGGACAGGGAATCCCGAACACCAGGGAGCTGTTTTTT.

This clonotype was found a few times. The chain couples TRBV3-1 to TRBJ1-6; no clear D. Germline loops: CDR1 LGHDT, CDR2 YNNKEL (reference sequence). The CDR3 runs to 13 residues. Trimming stripped 1 base from V and 11 bases from J, with 9 bases between. The CDR3 spells CASSQAPSTPLHF. In DNA, the CDR3 is TGTGCCAGCAGCCAAGCCCCAAGTACACCCCTCCACTTT. The whole variable domain, filled in from reference TRBV3-1 and TRBJ1-6, reads DTAVSQTPKYLVTQMGNDKSIKCEQNLGHDTMYWYKQDSKKFLKIMFSYNNKELIINETVPNRFSPKSPDKAHLNLHINSLELGDSAVYFCASSQAPSTPLHFGNGTRLTVT.

Comment on this clonotype: A junction end diverges from the germline sequence, so it may reflect a read error. The chain employs TRBV28 and TRBJ2-7, with a possible D match to TRBD2 (6 bases). The CDR3 totals 17 residues. Germline V lookup: CDR1 MDHEN, CDR2 SYDVKM. The CDR3 protein is CASSPGIGSGHSYGQYF. CDR3 bases: TGTGCCAGCAGCCCGGGAATTGGTAGCGGACACTCCTACGGGCAGTACTTC. The full variable domain, rest sourced from reference TRBV28 and TRBJ2-7, is DVKVTQSSRYLVKRTGEKVFLECVQDMDHENMFWYRQDPGLGLRLIYFSYDVKMKEKGDIPEGYSVSREKKERFSLILESASTNQTSMYLCASSPGIGSGHSYGQYFGPGTRLTVT.

This clonotype was seen only a few times. The gene calls are TRBV5-3 and TRBJ2-4, with TRBD2 matching over 8 bases. TRBV5-3 is identified as an open reading frame with a role that is uncertain. Germline trimming cut 5 bases from V and 2 bases from J; bases unmatched to any gene: 3. The CDR3 length is 14 residues. CDR3 loop: CARRAGVSKNIQYF. The CDR3 coding sequence is TGTGCCAGAAGAGCGGGAGTATCCAAAAACATTCAGTACTTC.

The gene calls are TRBV7-2 and TRBJ1-2, with unresolved D. Deletions cut 0 bases from V and 4 bases from J, with 6 bases between. The germline V gene has CDR1 SGHTA and CDR2 FQGNSA. There are 13 residues in the CDR3. The CDR3 loop is CASSLARLYGYTF. The CDR3 bases are TGTGCCAGCAGCTTAGCTCGGCTCTATGGCTACACCTTC.

This clonotype was seen ten or more times. The chain links TRBV2 to TRBJ2-2; 12 bases are shared with TRBD2. Germline-derived CDR1 and CDR2 are SNHLY and FYNNEI. Losses at the gene ends were 2 bases for V and 2 bases for J; bases not matched to a gene: 3. There are 17 residues in the CDR3. CDR3 nucleotide sequence: TGTGCCAGCAGTGAAACTAGCGGGAGGACTAACACCGGGGAGCTGTTTTTT. Translated: CASSETSGRTNTGELFF. Full variable domain (missing parts from reference TRBV2 and TRBJ2-2): EPEVTQTPSHQVTQMGQEVILRCVPISNHLYFYWYRQILGQKVEFLVSFYNNEISEKSEIFDDQFSVERPDGSNFTLKIRSTKLEDSAMYFCASSETSGRTNTGELFFGEGSRLTVL.

This clonotype came up a few times. This chain joins TRBV6-1 and TRBJ1-3; D gene uncertain. The germline V and J ends were trimmed by 5 bases and 0 bases, with 8 bases remaining between them. The CDR3 contains 14 residues. CDR1 is MNHNS, CDR2 SASEGT, per germline. CDR3 residues: CASSPYGSGNTIYF. In nucleotides, the CDR3 is TGTGCCAGCAGTCCCTACGGCTCTGGAAACACCATATATTTT.

The genes are TRBV28 and TRBJ2-2, with D perhaps TRBD1 or TRBD2 (5 bases each). This CDR3 comprises 15 residues. V gave up 6 bases and J gave up 3 bases, with 14 bases separating them. The germline gives CDR1 MDHEN, CDR2 SYDVKM. Here the CDR3 DNA reads TGTGCCAGCAGGCTGGACGGGGCGTACACCGGGGAGCTGTTTTTT. Protein product: CASRLDGAYTGELFF.

This clonotype was counted between two and nine times. The chain combines TRBV3-1 with TRBJ2-3; 7 nucleotides match TRBD1. Germline values: CDR1 LGHDT, CDR2 YNNKEL (reference sequence). The V gene end was trimmed by 3 bases and the J gene end by 1 base; junction bases not matched to a gene: 13. The CDR3 spans 18 residues. The CDR3, as DNA: TGTGCCAGCAGCCACCCCTCGACCGGGACAGAAGGCACAGATACGCAGTATTTT. Its translation: CASSHPSTGTEGTDTQYF.

This clonotype was detected a few times. The V gene is TRBV5-1, the J gene TRBJ2-3, with D tentatively TRBD2 (5 bases). Germline lookup yields CDR1 SGHRS and CDR2 YFSETQ. V gave up 4 bases and J gave up 3 bases, with 9 bases separating them. The CDR3 runs 13 residues. CDR3 amino acids: CASSERRTDTQYF. The CDR3 DNA follows: TGCGCCAGCAGCGAGCGGAGGACAGATACGCAGTATTTT.